A single sample gave rise to the 28 T cell receptor beta chains below, sequenced in a study of regulatory T cells in long-lasting Graves disease. The sample's time point: newly diagnosed GD, antithyroid drugs for less than 3 months. Following extraction of RNA from PBMCs, that RNA was used to make the TCR library. To make TCR beta libraries, researchers used iRepertoire HTBI primers and Arm-PCR of CDR3 regions. Each CDR3 protein gets one entry after TCRdb re-called the multiplex PCR reads with MiXCR. Among around 250,000 distinct CDR3 sequences, around a sixth were seen once, and the ten largest hold 14%. These data were likewise used in another study, on T cells in Graves' hyperthyroidism and ophthalmopathy.

This sample comprised peripheral blood mononuclear cells (PBMCs), obtained at new diagnosis, from a patient treated with antithyroid drugs. Every receptor here comes from a woman in her 30s with Graves disease.

This clonotype was seen at least ten times. The chain joins TRBV6-2 or TRBV6-3 to TRBJ2-5, with a tentative D call TRBD1 (6 bases). The germline CDR1 and CDR2 sequences are MNHEY and SVGEGT. Trimming stripped 5 bases from V and 2 bases from J, with 18 bases between. This CDR3 is built from 16 residues. The CDR3 DNA reads as TGTGCCAGCAGTAGGGCCCGGACAGATGAACAAGAGACCCAGTACTTC. Protein sequence: CASSRARTDEQETQYF.

The table lists this clonotype with a few counts. The V call is TRBV6-5, the J call TRBJ1-5; D call uncertain. The germline CDR1 and CDR2 sequences are MNHEY and SVGAGI. CDR3 size: 13 residues. V dropped 4 bases and J dropped 6 bases, with 10 bases sitting between them. The CDR3 DNA follows: TGTGCCAGCAGTTCGGTCGTGCGTCAGCCCCAGCATTTT. Residues: CASSSVVRQPQHF.

This clonotype was seen many times. V gene TRBV5-1 combines with J gene TRBJ2-1; 10 bases match TRBD2. Germline CDR1 reads SGHRS; CDR2 reads YFSETQ. V trimming: 3 bases; J trimming: 4 bases; junction bases outside the gene matches: 7. This CDR3 contains 16 residues. CDR3 DNA: TGCGCCAGCAGCTCCGAGCGGGGGGGTGTTTACAATGAGCAGTTCTTC. Protein sequence: CASSSERGGVYNEQFF.

The table lists this clonotype with a few counts. The chain has TRBV10-3 and TRBJ1-2; a possible D gene is TRBD1 (5 bases). V lost 0 bases, J lost 5 bases, and 16 bases lay in between. Per germline, CDR1 ENHRY and CDR2 SYGVKD. The CDR3 contains 16 residues. The CDR3 spells CAISESMGGETYGYTF. The DNA for the CDR3 is TGTGCCATCAGTGAGTCGATGGGGGGGGAAACGTATGGCTACACCTTC.

There are many counts of this clonotype. V usage is TRBV7-2 and J usage is TRBJ1-1; D gene unclear. The length of the CDR3 is 13 residues. V was clipped by 3 bases and J by 10 bases, with 15 bases between them. The germline gives CDR1 SGHTA, CDR2 FQGNSA. As DNA, the CDR3 is TGTGCCAGCAGCTTTCAGATGGACGGTAGAGCTTTCTTT. Its protein product is CASSFQMDGRAFF.

V is TRBV2 and J is TRBJ2-2; no clear D. Germline CDR1 and CDR2: SNHLY and FYNNEI. V dropped 6 bases and J dropped 1 base, with 12 bases sitting between them. The CDR3 covers 15 residues. CDR3 region: CASRTGRLNTGELFF. CDR3 bases: TGTGCCAGCAGAACCGGCAGACTGAACACCGGGGAGCTGTTTTTT.

The gene calls are TRBV7-9 and TRBJ2-7; 10 bases map to TRBD1. The J segment lost 2 bases and the V segment lost 1 base, leaving 2 bases of the junction unmatched. The CDR3 is 15 amino acids. Germline-derived CDR1 and CDR2 are SEHNR and FQNEAQ (reference sequence). The CDR3 DNA is TGTGCCAGCAGCTTAGTTGGGACAGGGGCCTACGAGCAGTACTTC. Amino acids: CASSLVGTGAYEQYF.

This clonotype was detected many times. The rearrangement links TRBV2 to TRBJ2-3; D gene unclear. CDR3 length: 13 amino acids. The germline V gene encodes CDR1 SNHLY and CDR2 FYNNEI. V lost 7 bases and J lost 6, with 14 bases in between. The CDR3 protein is CASTLRFKDTQYF. The DNA for the CDR3 is TGTGCCAGCACGTTGCGGTTCAAGGATACGCAGTATTTT.

V gene TRBV6-5 combines with J gene TRBJ2-2, with D hard to call. The CDR3 runs 11 residues. CDR1 and CDR2 (germline): MNHEY, SVGAGI. Trimming removed 4 bases at V and 6 bases at J, with 3 bases between. The CDR3 loop is CASSSAGELFF. The CDR3, as DNA: TGTGCCAGCAGTTCCGCCGGGGAGCTGTTTTTT.

This clonotype was counted at least ten times. The chain combines TRBV6-2 or TRBV6-3 with TRBJ1-1, with D maybe TRBD1 (5 bases). There are 14 residues in the CDR3. Germline V gives CDR1 MNHEY, CDR2 SVGEGT. Trimming removed 4 bases from V and 1 base from J, with 10 bases in between. The CDR3 spells CASSLGPRNTEAFF. CDR3 coding DNA: TGTGCCAGCAGTTTGGGACCGAGGAACACTGAAGCTTTCTTT.

This clonotype showed up many times. The J gene is TRBJ1-3, the V gene TRBV18; 7 bases fit TRBD1. Per germline, CDR1 KGHSH and CDR2 LQKENI. This CDR3 is 16 amino acids long. J lost 0 bases, V lost 6 bases, and 8 bases had no gene match. The DNA of the CDR3 is TGTGCCAGCTCGCTCTCGACAGGGACCTCTGGAAACACCATATATTTT. Translating it yields CASSLSTGTSGNTIYF.

The V and J genes are TRBV20-1 and TRBJ1-1; a weak D match, TRBD1 (6 bases). The CDR3 is 14 amino acids. Looked up from germline, CDR1 is DFQATT and CDR2 is SNEGSKA (reference sequence). The ends were cut back, 5 bases at V and 1 base at J, with 14 bases in the middle. CDR3 region: CSADNGTPNTEAFF. For the CDR3, the DNA is TGCAGTGCTGATAACGGGACACCGAACACTGAAGCTTTCTTT.

CDR3 bases: TGTGCCAGCACCCTTGGTGTAGGGGTTGGTGGCTACACCTTC. Its protein is CASTLGVGVGGYTF. J is TRBJ1-2 and V is TRBV13, with D possibly being TRBD1 (5 bases). The CDR3 loop spans 14 amino acids. The germline gives CDR1 PRHDT, CDR2 FYEKMQ (reference sequence). Trimming removed 7 bases at V and 7 bases at J, with 19 bases between.

The table lists this clonotype with many counts. The chain couples TRBV15 to TRBJ1-4, with D possibly TRBD1 on 6 matching bases. The CDR3 spans 17 residues. Germline V gene lookup returns CDR1 LNHNV and CDR2 YYDKDF (reference sequence). Trimming left V 2 bases short and J 4 bases short, with 17 bases between. CDR3 coding DNA: TGTGCCACCAGCAGAAAGCGGGACAACTTACTTAATGAAAAACTGTTTTTT. This translates into CATSRKRDNLLNEKLFF.

This clonotype was recorded at least ten times. The rearrangement joins TRBV29-1 to TRBJ1-2; D remains unclear. This CDR3 has 15 amino acids. Germline lookup yields CDR1 SQVTM and CDR2 ANQGSEA. V lost 1 base, J lost 1 base, and 13 bases lay in between. The CDR3: CSVEGGQDLNYGYTF. The CDR3 nucleotides read TGCAGCGTTGAAGGCGGTCAGGATCTTAACTATGGCTACACCTTC.

This clonotype has at least ten counts. This sequence joins TRBV7-2 and TRBJ2-3; 7 bases align to TRBD2. The V and J ends lost 2 bases and 0 bases, in that order; junction bases with no gene match: 8. Germline V lookup: CDR1 SGHTA, CDR2 FQGNSA. CDR3 length equals 17 residues. The chain's CDR3 is CASSLLAPSGSTDTQYF. DNA for the CDR3: TGTGCCAGCAGCTTACTCGCACCTAGCGGCAGCACAGATACGCAGTATTTT.

The chain employs TRBV20-1 and TRBJ2-7; D not resolved. Germline-derived CDR1 and CDR2 are DFQATT and SNEGSKA (reference sequence). CDR3 size: 11 residues. The ends were cut back, 2 bases at V and 5 bases at J, with 7 bases in the middle. The CDR3, as DNA: TGCAGTGCTAGAACGATCCACGAGCAGTACTTC. Amino acid sequence: CSARTIHEQYF.

This clonotype came up many times. The V and J genes are TRBV12-3 or TRBV12-4 and TRBJ1-1; D is unresolved. Trimming took off 8 bases at V and 6 bases at J, with 10 bases between the two ends. The CDR3 is made up of 11 amino acids. The DNA for the CDR3 is TGTGCCAGCCAGCGCTCCCCTGAAGCTTTCTTT. Translated, it gives CASQRSPEAFF.

This clonotype showed up many times. This chain uses TRBV12-3 or TRBV12-4 with TRBJ2-7, with 9 positions matching TRBD1. Unmatched junction bases numbered 8, after V lost 5 bases and J lost 6 bases. The CDR3 loop spans 14 amino acids. The CDR3 DNA reads TGTGCCAGCAGTCCCGGGACAGGGATTGGCGAGCAGTACTTC. Its translation is CASSPGTGIGEQYF.

This clonotype was seen repeatedly, ten times or more. A much bigger clone sits one base away, suggesting this may be a read error. V is TRBV12-3 or TRBV12-4 and J is TRBJ1-2; D might be TRBD1 (6 bases). The CDR3 totals 13 residues. V lost 5 bases and J lost 4, with 11 bases in between. CDR3 in DNA: TGTGCCAGCAGTCCCCGGACAGCCTATGGCTACACCTTC. Translating gives CASSPRTAYGYTF.

This clonotype was counted many times. V is TRBV29-1 and J is TRBJ1-1, with TRBD1 identical over 9 bases. The CDR3 loop spans 15 amino acids. V gave up 7 bases and J gave up 3 bases; unmatched junction bases: 12. Germline values: CDR1 SQVTM, CDR2 ANQGSEA. CDR3 nucleotides: TGCAGCGCCTACCTGACAGGGGGGACGGACACTGAAGCTTTCTTT. Encoded protein: CSAYLTGGTDTEAFF. The full variable domain, its missing parts supplied by reference TRBV29-1 and TRBJ1-1, is SAVISQKPSRDICQRGTSLTIQCQVDSQVTMMFWYRQQPGQSLTLIATANQGSEATYESGFVIDKFPISRPNLTFSTLTVSNMSPEDSSIYLCSAYLTGGTDTEAFFGQGTRLTVV.

This clonotype was seen repeatedly, ten times or more. The chain couples TRBV20-1 to TRBJ2-1; D is perhaps TRBD1 or TRBD2 (5 bases each). CDR1 and CDR2 (germline): DFQATT, SNEGSKA (reference sequence). V was trimmed by 6 bases and J by 0 bases, leaving 12 bases between them. There are 14 residues in the CDR3. CDR3 DNA: TGCAGTGCAGATGAGGGGCACTCCTACAATGAGCAGTTCTTC. It translates to CSADEGHSYNEQFF.

At least ten counts were recorded for this clonotype. The CDR3, as DNA: TGTGCCAGCAGCTTAGGGGGTCGGGCCCAGCATTTT. Protein sequence: CASSLGGRAQHF. The gene calls are TRBV7-9 and TRBJ1-5; D is unclear. The germline gives CDR1 SEHNR, CDR2 FQNEAQ (reference sequence). The germline V and J ends were trimmed by 1 base and 11 bases, with 9 bases remaining between them. CDR3 size: 12 residues.

The rearrangement uses TRBV20-1 and TRBJ2-3; 7 positions agree with TRBD2. Germline V gene lookup returns CDR1 DFQATT and CDR2 SNEGSKA (reference sequence). CDR3 length: 15 residues. J gave up 2 bases and V 0 bases, and 5 bases lay outside the gene matches. CDR3 nucleotides: TGCAGTGCTAGAGATGGTGGGGGGGACACAGATACGCAGTATTTT. Translating it yields CSARDGGGDTDTQYF.

In its sample, this clonotype was seen many times. This chain uses TRBV15 with TRBJ1-1; unclear D gene. There are 14 residues in the CDR3. The germline V gene encodes CDR1 LNHNV and CDR2 YYDKDF (reference sequence). V lost 5 bases and J 5 bases, leaving 15 bases between the germline ends. Here the CDR3 reads CATSPERGRTEAFF. In DNA form, the CDR3 reads TGTGCCACCAGCCCAGAACGGGGAAGAACTGAAGCTTTCTTT.

In this sample, this clonotype turned up many times. J is TRBJ2-2 and V is TRBV5-1; TRBD1 matches 7 bases. The CDR3 runs to 15 residues. Trimming at V came to 3 bases and at J to 4 bases, leaving 6 bases not matched to a gene. Germline-derived CDR1 and CDR2 are SGHRS and YFSETQ. The CDR3 spells CASSWPRGSTGELFF. The CDR3 region has the DNA TGCGCCAGCAGCTGGCCCAGGGGGAGCACCGGGGAGCTGTTTTTT.

This clonotype occurred many times. The junction does not match germline at one end; this may be a read error. The J gene is TRBJ1-1, the V gene TRBV5-1; TRBD1 aligns across 7 bases. Looked up from germline, CDR1 is SGHRS and CDR2 is YFSETQ. This CDR3 spans 13 amino acids. CDR3 in amino acids: CASSFPGQTEAFF. The CDR3 DNA reads as TGTGCCAGCAGCTTTCCGGGACAGACTGAAGCTTTCTTT.

The CDR3 DNA is TGTGCCAGCAGCTCATGGGCCAATGAGCAGTTCTTC. This translates into CASSSWANEQFF. The V gene is TRBV7-9, the J gene TRBJ2-1; D call uncertain. There are 12 residues in the CDR3. Germline CDR1 SEHNR, CDR2 FQNEAQ (reference sequence). Trimming shortened V by 4 bases and J by 6 bases, and 7 bases separated the two germline ends.